The 18 T cell receptor beta chains below were found in one sample sequenced in a study of response to subunit inactivated influenza vaccine. TCRdb redid the calling of the RT-PCR reads with MiXCR, one entry per CDR3 protein. The sample holds about 650,000 distinct CDR3 sequences, 15% to 18% seen once. The material was PBMCs from blood, obtained about 12 days after vaccination. Receptors were obtained from a man between 45 and 60 years old who received an inactivated influenza vaccine.

The gene calls are TRBV5-1 and TRBJ1-1, with unresolved D. CDR1 and CDR2 from the germline V gene are SGHRS and YFSETQ. Trimming pared 0 bases from V and 1 base from J, leaving 10 bases between. The CDR3 totals 15 residues. CDR3 sequence (DNA): TGCGCCAGCAGCTTGGAGGGTTCGGGGAACACTGAAGCTTTCTTT. It encodes CASSLEGSGNTEAFF.

The chain combines TRBV5-6 with TRBJ1-4; 10 bases fit TRBD1. The CDR3 runs to 14 residues. V gave up 5 bases and J gave up 8 bases; unmatched junction bases: 6. CDR1 is SGHDT and CDR2 is YYEEEE in the germline V gene. The CDR3 spells CASRKRTGGEKLFF. DNA for the CDR3: TGTGCCAGCAGGAAAAGGACAGGGGGGGAAAAACTGTTTTTT.

This clonotype was counted between two and nine times. V is TRBV6-2 or TRBV6-3 and J is TRBJ2-6, with D hard to call. Per the germline V gene, CDR1 is MNHEY and CDR2 is SVGEGT. This CDR3 is built from 15 residues. V lost 7 bases to trimming and J lost 4 bases, with 14 bases between them. The CDR3 DNA reads TGTGCCAGCACAGACCCCGGGTACGGGGCCAACGTCCTGACTTTC. Translation: CASTDPGYGANVLTF.

In this sample, this clonotype turned up many times. The chain employs TRBV6-1 and TRBJ1-5; 7 bases map to TRBD1. The V gene's germline CDR1 is MNHNS and CDR2 SASEGT. The CDR3 extends over 15 amino acids. After removal of 2 bases from V and 2 bases from J, the junction contained 3 bases not matched to a gene. DNA for the CDR3: TGTGCCAGCAGTGAACGGGGACAGCGCAATCAGCCCCAGCATTTT. It specifies CASSERGQRNQPQHF.

This clonotype turned up a few times. The CDR3 spells CASSLGLAEPYNEQFF. In DNA form, the CDR3 reads TGTGCCAGCAGTTTAGGACTAGCGGAACCTTACAATGAGCAGTTCTTC. The chain is built from TRBV28 and TRBJ2-1, with TRBD2 matching 10 bases. The CDR3 is made up of 16 amino acids. J was trimmed by 4 bases and V by 2 bases; bases with no gene match: 5. Germline V CDR1 and CDR2: MDHEN, SYDVKM. Using reference TRBV28 and TRBJ2-1 for the parts outside the CDR3, the full variable domain is DVKVTQSSRYLVKRTGEKVFLECVQDMDHENMFWYRQDPGLGLRLIYFSYDVKMKEKGDIPEGYSVSREKKERFSLILESASTNQTSMYLCASSLGLAEPYNEQFFGPGTRLTVL.

The genes are TRBV11-1 and TRBJ2-7; D perhaps matches TRBD2 (5 bases). This CDR3 is built from 18 residues. Trimming left V 1 base short and J 4 bases short, with 23 bases between. In germline, CDR1 is SGHAT, CDR2 FQDESV (reference sequence). CDR3 coding DNA: TGTGCCAGCAGCTTAGGGGATAGCCCGGGATTCGGCCTTTACGAGCAGTACTTC. Translating gives CASSLGDSPGFGLYEQYF.

This clonotype has just a few counts. The genes are TRBV29-1 and TRBJ1-5, with unresolved D. CDR1 SQVTM and CDR2 ANQGSEA come from the germline V gene. This CDR3 contains 12 residues. Between the trimmed V and J ends, which lost 6 bases and 0 bases, there was a span of 6 bases. The CDR3 bases are TGCAGCGTAACGATTAGCAATCAGCCCCAGCATTTT. Its translation is CSVTISNQPQHF.

This clonotype was detected only a few times. The J gene is TRBJ2-3, the V gene TRBV7-9, with D perhaps TRBD2 (7 bases). CDR3 length equals 14 residues. Trimming shortened V by 2 bases and J by 4 bases, and 10 bases separated the two germline ends. The germline V gene encodes CDR1 SEHNR and CDR2 FQNEAQ (reference sequence). The CDR3 bases are TGTGCCAGCAGCTTACGGGGGGCCGCAGATACGCAGTATTTT. This gives the protein CASSLRGAADTQYF.

A few counts support this clonotype. The chain couples TRBV5-6 to TRBJ2-5, with 12 bases matching TRBD1. Trimming cost V 5 bases and J 4 bases; bases outside gene matches: 3. Germline V gene sequence: CDR1 SGHDT, CDR2 YYEEEE. The CDR3 runs 14 residues. The chain's CDR3 is CASSGTGGRETQYF. The DNA for the CDR3 is TGTGCCAGCAGTGGGACAGGGGGCAGAGAGACCCAGTACTTC.

The chain combines TRBV7-2 with TRBJ1-6; weak D call: TRBD1 (5 bases). The CDR3 has 16 amino acids. Germline V gene sequence: CDR1 SGHTA, CDR2 FQGNSA. Trimming shortened V by 5 bases and J by 4 bases, and 15 bases separated the two germline ends. CDR3 in amino acids: CASSPRRWGYNSPLHF. CDR3 nucleotide sequence: TGTGCCAGCAGCCCACGTCGCTGGGGGTATAATTCACCCCTCCACTTT.

In its sample, this clonotype was seen a few times. The chain recombines TRBV12-3 or TRBV12-4 with TRBJ2-7, with D perhaps assigned TRBD1 or TRBD2 (5 bases each). The ends were cut back, 1 base at V and 0 bases at J, with 10 bases in the middle. This CDR3 spans 15 amino acids. CDR3 DNA sequence: TGTGCCAGCAGTTTAGGAGGGGAAAGCTCCTACGAGCAGTACTTC. It specifies CASSLGGESSYEQYF.

This clonotype was seen many times. This sequence joins TRBV29-1 and TRBJ1-2; 9 bases fit TRBD1. The CDR3 covers 13 residues. Germline V gene data show CDR1 as SQVTM and CDR2 as ANQGSEA. With V trimmed by 7 bases and J by 2 bases, 5 bases remained unmatched. This CDR3 is CSANGQGNYGYTF. CDR3 coding DNA: TGCAGCGCGAATGGACAGGGGAACTATGGCTACACCTTC.

In its sample, this clonotype was seen many times. The CDR3 here is CSVGVGTGAETQYF. Written as DNA, the CDR3 is TGCAGCGTTGGGGTCGGGACAGGGGCAGAGACCCAGTACTTC. The rearrangement uses TRBV29-1 and TRBJ2-5; TRBD1 matches at 10 bases. The CDR3 is 14 amino acids. V trimming: 4 bases; J trimming: 4 bases; junction bases outside the gene matches: 6. Looked up from germline, CDR1 is SQVTM and CDR2 is ANQGSEA.

This clonotype was seen a few times. The rearrangement links TRBV28 to TRBJ2-7, with 7 bases that match TRBD2. The CDR3 contains 15 residues. The germline V gene has CDR1 MDHEN and CDR2 SYDVKM. The J segment lost 2 bases and the V segment lost 8 bases, leaving 12 bases of the junction unmatched. The CDR3 nucleotides are TGTGCCAGCGAGACCCCTAGCGGAGTTGCCTACGAGCAGTACTTC. Translated, it gives CASETPSGVAYEQYF.

This CDR3 is CSARLAGGETQYF. In DNA form, the CDR3 reads TGCAGTGCTAGACTAGCGGGAGGGGAGACCCAGTACTTC. The genes are TRBV20-1 and TRBJ2-5; 12 bases match TRBD2. The CDR3 is 13 residues long. The trim removed 2 bases at V and 5 bases at J, leaving 0 bases unmatched. Per germline, CDR1 DFQATT and CDR2 SNEGSKA (reference sequence).

V is TRBV6-2 or TRBV6-3 and J is TRBJ1-1; tentatively, D is TRBD1 (5 bases). The CDR3 consists of 13 residues. The germline CDR1 and CDR2 sequences are MNHEY and SVGEGT. V was trimmed by 6 bases and J by 0 bases, leaving 8 bases between them. This CDR3 is CASRKGMNTEAFF. The CDR3, as DNA: TGTGCCAGCAGAAAGGGGATGAACACTGAAGCTTTCTTT.

This clonotype has only a few counts. V and J are TRBV7-9 and TRBJ2-7; a weak D match, TRBD2 (5 bases). The CDR3 has 13 residues. Trimming took 2 bases from V and 7 from J, leaving 12 bases between them. Germline V gene sequence: CDR1 SEHNR, CDR2 FQNEAQ (reference sequence). The CDR3 DNA reads as TGTGCCAGCAGCTTACGGGGTGTTGAGGAGCAGTACTTC. Encoded protein: CASSLRGVEEQYF.

This clonotype has only a few counts. The chain combines TRBV27 with TRBJ2-1; 10 nucleotides agree with TRBD1. The V segment lost 6 bases and the J segment 8 bases; nucleotides outside the gene matches: 7. The CDR3 is 14 residues long. Germline V lookup: CDR1 MNHEY, CDR2 SMNVEV (reference sequence). CDR3 sequence reads: CASRTGTGVDEQFF. The CDR3 DNA reads as TGTGCCAGCAGGACCGGGACAGGGGTCGATGAGCAGTTCTTC.